One and the same sample provided the 23 T cell receptor beta chains below, sequenced in a study of blood T cell repertoires in COVID-19. Data came from immunoSEQ multiplex PCR; TCRdb stores just in-frame clones and leaves some out. Of about 220,000 clones in the sample, roughly nine tenths are singletons; the top ten hold 3% to 3.5%. Sequenced input: PBMCs or T cells enriched from blood (not recorded which). Receptors originate from a young woman in a cohort exposed to, infected with or recovered from COVID-19 (not recorded which).

V gene TRBV13 combines with J gene TRBJ2-1; TRBD2 matches 7 bases. The CDR3 sequence is 15 residues long. V shed 0 bases, J shed 6 bases, and the junction held 5 bases outside the gene matches. Looked up from germline, CDR1 is PRHDT and CDR2 is FYEKMQ (reference sequence). The CDR3 bases are TGTGCCAGCAGCTTAGGCGGGAGGCCCTTCAATGAGCAGTTCTTC. Residues: CASSLGGRPFNEQFF.

The chain has TRBV11-1 and TRBJ2-7; D possibly corresponds to TRBD1 (6 bases). Trimming cost V 4 bases and J 7 bases, with 17 bases left between them. CDR1 SGHAT and CDR2 FQDESV come from the germline V gene (reference sequence). The CDR3 covers 14 residues. DNA of the CDR3: TGTGCCAGCAGCTCGGTCAGGGGTCCGGGGGAGCAGTACTTC. Translation: CASSSVRGPGEQYF.

About this clone: The same CDR3 arises from other DNA sequences in this sample as well. J is TRBJ1-3 and V is TRBV28; D not certain. V gave up 2 bases and J gave up 0 bases, with 8 bases separating them. Germline V gives CDR1 MDHEN, CDR2 SYDVKM. The CDR3 extends over 15 amino acids. The CDR3 sequence is CASSLPTLSGNTIYF. The CDR3 bases are TGTGCCAGCAGTTTACCGACACTCTCTGGAAACACCATATATTTT.

This chain uses TRBV6-6 with TRBJ1-1; TRBD1 agrees at 10 bases. The length of the CDR3 is 13 residues. The germline V gene has CDR1 MNHNY and CDR2 SVGAGI (reference sequence). V gave up 0 bases and J gave up 12 bases; unmatched junction bases: 4. The CDR3 sequence is CASSYSGTGETFF. CDR3 nucleotide sequence: TGTGCCAGCAGTTACTCGGGGACAGGGGAAACTTTCTTT.

The gene calls are TRBV11-3 and TRBJ1-4; TRBD1 agrees at 8 bases. V lost 5 bases to trimming and J lost 8 bases; unmatched junction nucleotides: 7. This CDR3 spans 14 amino acids. The V gene's germline CDR1 is SGHNT and CDR2 YENEEA. The CDR3 sequence is CASSLRTGTEKLFF. CDR3 coding DNA: TGTGCCAGCAGCCTAAGGACAGGGACCGAAAAACTGTTTTTT.

This chain links TRBV7-2 with TRBJ1-2; D gene ambiguous. V was cut by 1 base and J by 4 bases, with 16 bases left in between. The length of the CDR3 is 16 residues. Germline loops: CDR1 SGHTA, CDR2 FQGNSA. In DNA form, the CDR3 reads TGTGCCAGCAGCTTAGACCCGGAGACGGCGGGCTATGGCTACACCTTC. Amino acids: CASSLDPETAGYGYTF.

The rearrangement joins TRBV12-3 or TRBV12-4 to TRBJ1-2, with D tentatively TRBD1 (5 bases). Trimming removed 5 bases from V and 8 bases from J, with 15 bases in between. CDR3 length equals 13 residues. This chain's CDR3 is CASSGPIGVGYTF. The DNA for the CDR3 is TGTGCCAGCAGTGGTCCGATAGGGGTAGGCTACACCTTC.

V is TRBV7-9 and J is TRBJ2-1; unclear D gene. V lost 5 bases, J lost 7 bases, and 9 bases lay in between. Germline CDR1 is SEHNR and CDR2 is FQNEAQ (reference sequence). CDR3 size: 12 residues. As DNA, the CDR3 is TGTGCCAGCAGCGACTCGTGGAATGAGCAGTTCTTC. It translates to CASSDSWNEQFF.

CDR3 coding DNA: TGTGCCAGCAGTTACTCCCTGACAGTATACAATGAGCAGTTCTTC. This encodes CASSYSLTVYNEQFF. The chain joins TRBV6-5 to TRBJ2-1; D possibly corresponds to TRBD1 (5 bases). Germline CDR1 is MNHEY and CDR2 is SVGAGI. With 0 bases removed from V and 4 bases from J, the gap between germline ends came to 10 bases. The CDR3 length is 15 residues.

The chain joins TRBV2 to TRBJ1-5; D is possibly TRBD1 (5 bases). Trimming stripped 6 bases from V and 7 bases from J, with 13 bases between. This CDR3 is 13 amino acids long. The V gene's germline CDR1 is SNHLY and CDR2 FYNNEI. Here the CDR3 DNA reads TGTGCCAGCAGGGGTCAGGGTTTGCAGCCCCAGCATTTT. Translation: CASRGQGLQPQHF.

The chain employs TRBV6-5 and TRBJ1-3; TRBD1 might be the D (6 bases). The V end lost 6 bases, the J end lost 0 bases, and 6 bases lay between the germline ends. The CDR3 totals 13 residues. Per the germline V gene, CDR1 is MNHEY and CDR2 is SVGAGI. The DNA for the CDR3 is TGTGCCAGCAGGGGACACTCTGGAAACACCATATATTTT. This codes for CASRGHSGNTIYF.

The rearrangement uses TRBV6-1 and TRBJ2-5; 8 nucleotides line up with TRBD2. This CDR3 spans 15 amino acids. V lost 1 base, J lost 4 bases, and 5 bases stayed unmatched. The V gene's germline CDR1 is MNHNS and CDR2 SASEGT. CDR3 nucleotides: TGTGCCAGCAGTGAAGGGGCGGGGGGCTCAGAGACCCAGTACTTC. It translates to CASSEGAGGSETQYF.

The chain recombines TRBV4-1 with TRBJ2-7, with a possible D match to TRBD2 (6 bases). The length of the CDR3 is 16 residues. Germline V gene data show CDR1 as MGHRA and CDR2 as YSYEKL. Trimming removed 0 bases at V and 6 bases at J, with 18 bases between. CDR3 residues: CASSQDLSSGGGEQYF. The DNA for the CDR3 is TGCGCCAGCAGCCAAGATCTAAGTTCCGGGGGTGGCGAGCAGTACTTC.

The chain joins TRBV5-1 to TRBJ2-7; possibly TRBD2 for D (6 bases). V lost 0 bases to trimming and J lost 3 bases, with 10 bases between them. From germline, CDR1 is SGHRS and CDR2 YFSETQ. The CDR3 loop spans 14 amino acids. The CDR3 DNA reads TGCGCCAGCAGCTTGGAGGCGGGGATCTACGAGCAGTACTTC. It translates to CASSLEAGIYEQYF.

This clone appeared many times. The CDR3 here is CASSEGSGSSYEQYF. The CDR3 DNA is TGTGCCAGCAGCGAGGGTAGCGGGAGCTCCTACGAGCAGTACTTC. This chain links TRBV9 with TRBJ2-7; 9 bases fit TRBD2. This CDR3 region has 15 residues. The germline V gene encodes CDR1 SGDLS and CDR2 YYNGEE. The V gene end was trimmed by 3 bases and the J gene end by 0 bases; junction bases not matched to a gene: 4. Based on the CDR3 plus reference TRBV9 and TRBJ2-7, the full variable domain is DSGVTQTPKHLITATGQRVTLRCSPRSGDLSVYWYQQSLDQGLQFLIQYYNGEERAKGNILERFSAQQFPDLHSELNLSSLELGDSALYFCASSEGSGSSYEQYFGPGTRLTVT.

The chain employs TRBV5-6 and TRBJ1-2; no reliable D call. Germline CDR1 and CDR2: SGHDT and YYEEEE. Trimming stripped 0 bases from V and 0 bases from J, with 12 bases between. The CDR3 sequence is 16 residues long. The CDR3 DNA reads as TGTGCCAGCAGCTTGGATTTGAGTGTAGCTAACTATGGCTACACCTTC. It yields the protein CASSLDLSVANYGYTF.

The gene calls are TRBV19 and TRBJ1-4; 7 positions match TRBD1. V lost 9 bases and J lost 8; bases outside the gene matches: 15. Per the germline V gene, CDR1 is LNHDA and CDR2 is SQIVND (reference sequence). The CDR3 length is 15 residues. CDR3 amino acids: CASHRPGGVVEKLFF. In DNA, the CDR3 is TGTGCCAGCCACCGTCCAGGGGGAGTGGTCGAAAAACTGTTTTTT.

In this sample, this clone turned up once. The chain carries TRBV6-4 and TRBJ1-5; 12 positions match TRBD1. The germline V gene encodes CDR1 MRHNA and CDR2 SNTAGT. V gave up 6 bases and J gave up 6 bases; unmatched junction bases: 3. The CDR3 runs 14 residues. The CDR3 DNA reads as TGTGCCAGCAGAGGGACAGGGGGCTTTCAGCCCCAGCATTTT. Its protein is CASRGTGGFQPQHF.

The rearrangement links TRBV10-1 to TRBJ1-1; no definite D call. Germline assignment: CDR1 WNHNN and CDR2 SYGVQD (reference sequence). The V end lost 5 bases, the J end lost 1 base, and 8 bases lay between the germline ends. The CDR3 totals 13 residues. The CDR3 sequence is CASSTQENTEAFF. CDR3 nucleotide sequence: TGCGCCAGCAGTACTCAGGAGAACACTGAAGCTTTCTTT.

The J gene is TRBJ2-2, the V gene TRBV9; D is unresolved. The CDR3 consists of 13 residues. With 1 base removed from V and 8 bases from J, the gap between germline ends came to 9 bases. Germline V gene sequence: CDR1 SGDLS, CDR2 YYNGEE. The CDR3 spells CASSVLPSGELFF. CDR3 bases: TGTGCCAGCAGCGTACTCCCTTCTGGGGAGCTGTTTTTT.

CDR3 in amino acids: CASSQDLAGAREQYF. The DNA of the CDR3 is TGTGCCAGCAGCCAAGATCTAGCGGGGGCTCGGGAGCAGTACTTC. The chain carries TRBV3-1 (or the pseudogene TRBV3-2) and TRBJ2-7; 10 positions agree with TRBD2. The CDR3 has 15 amino acids. J gave up 7 bases and V 0 bases, and 6 bases lay outside the gene matches. CDR1 is LGHDT, CDR2 YNNKEL, per germline (reference sequence).

The V call is TRBV27, the J call TRBJ1-4, with D perhaps matching TRBD1 (5 bases). The length of the CDR3 is 15 residues. V lost 7 bases and J 0 bases, leaving 12 bases between the germline ends. Germline loops: CDR1 MNHEY, CDR2 SMNVEV (reference sequence). The DNA of the CDR3 is TGTGCCAGCAATCTATCGACAGCAACTAATGAAAAACTGTTTTTT. Translation: CASNLSTATNEKLFF.

This clone appeared a single time. This chain uses TRBV7-2 with TRBJ2-4; weak D call: TRBD2 (5 bases). Germline V gene data show CDR1 as SGHTA and CDR2 as FQGNSA. The CDR3 covers 13 residues. Trimming pared 4 bases from V and 8 bases from J, leaving 12 bases between. The CDR3 sequence: CASSSRGWDIQYF. The CDR3 DNA reads as TGTGCCAGCAGCTCACGGGGTTGGGACATTCAGTACTTC.